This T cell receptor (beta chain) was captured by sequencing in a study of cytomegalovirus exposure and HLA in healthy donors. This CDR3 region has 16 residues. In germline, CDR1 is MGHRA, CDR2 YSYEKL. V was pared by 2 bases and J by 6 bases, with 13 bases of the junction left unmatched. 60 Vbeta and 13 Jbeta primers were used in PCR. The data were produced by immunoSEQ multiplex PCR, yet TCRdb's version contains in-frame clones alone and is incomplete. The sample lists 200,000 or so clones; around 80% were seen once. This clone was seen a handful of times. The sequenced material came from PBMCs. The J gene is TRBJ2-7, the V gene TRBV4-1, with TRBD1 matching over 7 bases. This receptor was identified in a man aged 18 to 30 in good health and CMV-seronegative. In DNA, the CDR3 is TGCGCCAGCAGCCAAATGACAGGGAGTTTCCCCGGCGAGCAGTACTTC. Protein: CASSQMTGSFPGEQYF.